The rows below give T cell receptor beta chains drawn from one sample of a study of T cell repertoires in cytomegalovirus infection. TCRdb recomputed calls from the reads with MiXCR, one row per CDR3 protein. Of about 190,000 distinct CDR3 sequences listed, 25% to 30% are singletons. The specimen sequenced was PBMCs. These receptors all stem from a human donor in good health (CMV status not recorded). Some clones in this sample may be carry-over from other donors' samples. Each CDR3 is given with its conserved first and last residue. Fields, in order: clone size, J gene, D gene, V gene, CDR3 length, CDR3 protein, CDR3 DNA. A D gene is named only where the DNA matches it firmly. Clone size is stated in some rows and not others, as once, few, many or a class when expanded.

many	TRBJ1-2	NA	TRBV7-2	16	CASNFSPSRTLYGYTF	TGTGCCAGCAACTTTTCACCTTCCAGAACCCTCTATGGCTACACCTTC
many	TRBJ1-5	TRBD1	TRBV7-2	15	CASSPRGDRVQPQHF	TGTGCCAGCAGCCCCAGAGGGGACAGGGTTCAGCCCCAGCATTTT
NA	TRBJ1-1	NA	TRBV29-1	13	CSVEKEGNTEAFF	TGCAGCGTTGAAAAGGAGGGGAACACTGAAGCTTTCTTT
NA	TRBJ1-1	TRBD1	TRBV19	13	CASTLDRGTEAFF	TGTGCCAGTACTCTTGACAGGGGCACTGAAGCTTTCTTT
NA	TRBJ2-2	TRBD2	TRBV2	14	CASSPGLVTGELFF	TGTGCCAGCAGCCCGGGACTAGTGACCGGGGAGCTGTTTTTT
few	TRBJ1-2	NA	TRBV19	15	CASLPRGEANYGYTF	TGTGCCAGTCTACCGCGGGGGGAAGCTAACTATGGCTACACCTTC
few	TRBJ1-1	NA	TRBV11-1	15	CASSLRRNPNTEAFF	TGTGCCAGCAGCTTGCGTCGGAACCCGAACACTGAAGCTTTCTTT
NA	TRBJ2-4	TRBD2	TRBV6-5	15	CASSYGGGAKNIQYF	TGTGCCAGCAGTTATGGCGGGGGGGCCAAAAACATTCAGTACTTC
many	TRBJ1-1	NA	TRBV7-2	14	CASSFMGTQAEAFF	TGTGCCAGCAGCTTTATGGGTACTCAGGCTGAAGCTTTCTTT
NA	TRBJ1-1	TRBD1	TRBV7-8	16	CASSLPRTGGNTEAFF	TGTGCCAGCAGCCTACCCCGGACAGGGGGGAACACTGAAGCTTTCTTT
many	TRBJ1-2	TRBD1	TRBV7-3	15	CASSRGQGASYGYTF	TGTGCCAGCAGCCGGGGCCAGGGGGCCTCCTATGGCTACACCTTC
NA	TRBJ2-7	NA	TRBV6-5	13	CASSDPGGYEQYF	TGTGCCAGCAGTGACCCCGGTGGCTACGAGCAGTACTTC
many	TRBJ1-3	NA	TRBV20-1	13	CSARDEVQHTIYF	TGCAGTGCTAGAGATGAGGTCCAACACACCATATATTTT
few	TRBJ2-2	NA	TRBV19	16	CASSVPGQTNTGELFF	TGTGCCAGTAGCGTCCCGGGACAAACGAACACCGGGGAGCTGTTTTTT
NA	TRBJ2-1	NA	TRBV12-3/TRBV12-4	15	CASSPSRFSYNEQFF	TGTGCCAGCAGTCCGTCGCGCTTCTCCTACAATGAGCAGTTCTTC
few	TRBJ1-1	NA	TRBV7-6	14	CASSLGTFNTEAFF	TGTGCCAGCAGCTTAGGGACCTTCAACACTGAAGCTTTCTTT
NA	TRBJ1-3	NA	TRBV6-6	17	CASSQSRASLSGNTIYF	TGTGCCAGCAGTCAATCCAGGGCTTCACTCTCTGGAAACACCATATATTTT
NA	TRBJ1-5	NA	TRBV30	14	CAWSDDGSNQPQHF	TGTGCCTGGAGCGACGATGGGAGCAATCAGCCCCAGCATTTT
NA	TRBJ1-2	TRBD1	TRBV7-2	15	CASSLPSGQGGGYTF	TGTGCCAGCAGCTTACCTTCGGGACAGGGAGGTGGCTACACCTTC
NA	TRBJ2-7	NA	TRBV27	12	CASGIRGSEQYF	TGTGCCAGCGGAATAAGGGGGAGCGAGCAGTACTTC
NA	TRBJ2-2	TRBD1	TRBV9	15	CASSTGQGNTGELFF	TGTGCCAGCAGCACGGGACAGGGGAACACCGGGGAGCTGTTTTTT
NA	TRBJ1-1	TRBD1	TRBV4-2	15	CASSQEGRQGGKAFF	TGTGCCAGCAGCCAAGAGGGGAGACAGGGGGGAAAAGCTTTCTTT
few	TRBJ2-5	NA	TRBV25-1	15	CASSPLGTNQETQYF	TGTGCCAGCAGTCCCCTGGGGACCAACCAAGAGACCCAGTACTTC
NA	TRBJ2-1	TRBD2	TRBV20-1	14	CSARGLAGFNEQFF	TGCAGTGCTAGAGGACTAGCGGGGTTCAATGAGCAGTTCTTC
few	TRBJ1-4	TRBD1	TRBV7-2	15	CASSSQGASGEKLFF	TGTGCCAGCAGCAGCCAGGGGGCGAGCGGGGAAAAACTGTTTTTT
NA	TRBJ2-2	NA	TRBV6-2/TRBV6-3	12	CASTERAGELFF	TGTGCCAGCACCGAGAGGGCCGGGGAGCTGTTTTTT
few	TRBJ2-2	NA	TRBV7-9	16	CASSVAAGQNTGELFF	TGTGCCAGCAGCGTAGCCGCCGGACAGAACACCGGGGAGCTGTTTTTT
many	TRBJ2-1	NA	TRBV9	15	CASSVDATLGNEQFF	TGTGCCAGCAGCGTAGACGCTACCTTGGGGAATGAGCAGTTCTTC
NA	TRBJ1-1	NA	TRBV4-3	14	CASSQEELNTEAFF	TGCGCCAGCAGCCAAGAGGAACTGAACACTGAAGCTTTCTTT
NA	TRBJ2-7	NA	TRBV7-2	13	CASSAAQGNEQYF	TGTGCCAGCAGCGCCGCGCAGGGTAACGAGCAGTACTTC
once	TRBJ2-1	NA	TRBV7-2	14	CASSSDAIYNEQFF	TGTGCCAGCAGCTCGGACGCGATTTACAATGAGCAGTTCTTC
many	TRBJ1-1	NA	TRBV7-8	13	CASSLGGSTEAFF	TGTGCCAGCAGCTTAGGTGGGTCCACTGAAGCTTTCTTT
few	TRBJ2-1	NA	TRBV6-2/TRBV6-3	14	CASSLGGLLNEQFF	TGTGCCAGCAGTTTGGGGGGCCTCCTCAATGAGCAGTTCTTC
many	TRBJ1-6	NA	TRBV6-1	16	CASSEPPTAGGSPLHF	TGTGCCAGCAGTGAACCACCGACAGCGGGAGGTTCACCCCTCCACTTT
few	TRBJ1-1	TRBD1	TRBV5-6	17	CASSPRSYRGNLGEAFF	TGTGCCAGCAGCCCCCGCTCCTACAGGGGTAACCTGGGTGAAGCTTTCTTT
NA	TRBJ1-1	NA	TRBV5-8	14	CASSLQGWSTEAFF	TGTGCCAGCAGCTTGCAGGGGTGGAGCACTGAAGCTTTCTTT